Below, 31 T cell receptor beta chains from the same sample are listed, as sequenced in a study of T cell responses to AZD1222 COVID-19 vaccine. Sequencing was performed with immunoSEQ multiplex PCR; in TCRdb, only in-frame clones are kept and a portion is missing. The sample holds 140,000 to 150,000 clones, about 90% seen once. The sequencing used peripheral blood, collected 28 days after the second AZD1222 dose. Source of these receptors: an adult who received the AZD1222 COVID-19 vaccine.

The CDR3 DNA is TGCGCCAGCAGCCGAACAGGGGTAAGACGTGGCAATGAGCAGTTCTTC. Translation: CASSRTGVRRGNEQFF. V gene TRBV4-1 combines with J gene TRBJ2-1, with 7 bases matching TRBD1. V was clipped by 4 bases and J by 6 bases; unmatched bases: 12. Germline V lookup: CDR1 MGHRA, CDR2 YSYEKL. The CDR3 is 16 residues long.

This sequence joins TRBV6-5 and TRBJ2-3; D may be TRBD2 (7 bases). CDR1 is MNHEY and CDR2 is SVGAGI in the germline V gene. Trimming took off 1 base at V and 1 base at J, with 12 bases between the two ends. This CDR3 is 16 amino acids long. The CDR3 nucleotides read TGTGCCAGCAGTTACTGGATCGGGGGGCGCACAGATACGCAGTATTTT. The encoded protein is CASSYWIGGRTDTQYF.

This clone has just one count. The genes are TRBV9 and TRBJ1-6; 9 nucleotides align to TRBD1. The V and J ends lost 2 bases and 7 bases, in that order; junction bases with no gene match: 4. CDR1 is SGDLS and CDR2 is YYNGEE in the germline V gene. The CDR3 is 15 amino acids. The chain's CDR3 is CASSVNRGPNSPLHF. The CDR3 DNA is TGTGCCAGCAGCGTCAACAGGGGGCCAAATTCACCCCTCCACTTT. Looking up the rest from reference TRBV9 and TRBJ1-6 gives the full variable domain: DSGVTQTPKHLITATGQRVTLRCSPRSGDLSVYWYQQSLDQGLQFLIQYYNGEERAKGNILERFSAQQFPDLHSELNLSSLELGDSALYFCASSVNRGPNSPLHFGNGTRLTVT.

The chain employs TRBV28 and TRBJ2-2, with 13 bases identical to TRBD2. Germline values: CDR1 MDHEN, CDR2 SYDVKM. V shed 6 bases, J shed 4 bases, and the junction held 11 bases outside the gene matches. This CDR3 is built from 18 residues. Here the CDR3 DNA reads TGTGCCAGCAGCGGACTAGCGGGGGCCTCGCTCGGCACCGGGGAGCTGTTTTTT. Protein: CASSGLAGASLGTGELFF.

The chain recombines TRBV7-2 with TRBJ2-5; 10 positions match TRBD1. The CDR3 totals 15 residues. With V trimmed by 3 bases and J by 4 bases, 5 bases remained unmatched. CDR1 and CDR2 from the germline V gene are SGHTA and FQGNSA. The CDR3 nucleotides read TGTGCCAGCAGCTTCCCCGGACAGGGGGGAGAGACCCAGTACTTC. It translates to CASSFPGQGGETQYF.

The CDR3 coding sequence is TGCGCCAGCAGCCAGAGGACAGGGAAGGAAAAACTGTTTTTT. As protein: CASSQRTGKEKLFF. The chain has TRBV4-3 and TRBJ1-4, with TRBD1 matching over 8 bases. Germline V gives CDR1 LGHNA, CDR2 YSLEER. Losses at the gene ends were 3 bases for V and 8 bases for J; bases not matched to a gene: 5. CDR3 length equals 14 residues.

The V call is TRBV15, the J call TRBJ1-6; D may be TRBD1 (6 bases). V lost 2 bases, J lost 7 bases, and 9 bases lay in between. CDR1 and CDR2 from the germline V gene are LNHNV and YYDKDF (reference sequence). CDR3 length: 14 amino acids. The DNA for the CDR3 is TGTGCCACCAGCAGAAGGGGGAACAATTCACCCCTCCACTTT. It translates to CATSRRGNNSPLHF. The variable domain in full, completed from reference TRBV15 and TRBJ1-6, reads DAMVIQNPRYQVTQFGKPVTLSCSQTLNHNVMYWYQQKSSQAPKLLFHYYDKDFNNEADTPDNFQSRRPNTSFCFLDIRSPGLGDTAMYLCATSRRGNNSPLHFGNGTRLTVT.

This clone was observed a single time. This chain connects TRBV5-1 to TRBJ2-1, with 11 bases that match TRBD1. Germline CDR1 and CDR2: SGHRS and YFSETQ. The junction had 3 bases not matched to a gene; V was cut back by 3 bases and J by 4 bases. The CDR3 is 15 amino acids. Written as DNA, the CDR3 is TGCGCCAGCAGCTCGGGACAGGGGGTGTACAATGAGCAGTTCTTC. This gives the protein CASSSGQGVYNEQFF.

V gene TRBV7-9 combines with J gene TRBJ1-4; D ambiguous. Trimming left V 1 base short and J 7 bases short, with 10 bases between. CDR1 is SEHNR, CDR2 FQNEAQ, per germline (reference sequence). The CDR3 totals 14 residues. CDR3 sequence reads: CASSLGVESEKLFF. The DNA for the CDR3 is TGTGCCAGCAGCTTAGGGGTGGAAAGTGAAAAACTGTTTTTT.

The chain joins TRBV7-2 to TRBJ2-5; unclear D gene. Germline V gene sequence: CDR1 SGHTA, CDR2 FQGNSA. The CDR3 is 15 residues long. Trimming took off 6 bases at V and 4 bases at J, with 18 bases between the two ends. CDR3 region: CASRGDTTPGETQYF. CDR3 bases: TGTGCCAGCAGAGGAGACACTACTCCAGGAGAGACCCAGTACTTC. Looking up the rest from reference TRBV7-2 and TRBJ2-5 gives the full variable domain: GAGVSQSPSNKVTEKGKDVELRCDPISGHTALYWYRQSLGQGLEFLIYFQGNSAPDKSGLPSDRFSAERTGGSVSTLTIQRTQQEDSAVYLCASRGDTTPGETQYFGPGTRLLVL.

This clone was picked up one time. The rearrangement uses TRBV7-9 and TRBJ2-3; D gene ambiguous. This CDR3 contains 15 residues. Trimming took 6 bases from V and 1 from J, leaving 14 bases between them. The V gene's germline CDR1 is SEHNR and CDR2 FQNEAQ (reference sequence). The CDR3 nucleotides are TGTGCCAGCAGTTGGACCCTCGAGGGCACAGATACGCAGTATTTT. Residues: CASSWTLEGTDTQYF.

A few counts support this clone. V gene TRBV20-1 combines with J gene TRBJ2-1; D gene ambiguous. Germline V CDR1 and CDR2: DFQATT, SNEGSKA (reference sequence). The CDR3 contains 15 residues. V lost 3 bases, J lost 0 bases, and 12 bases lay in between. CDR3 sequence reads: CSASRLPSSYNEQFF. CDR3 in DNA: TGCAGTGCTAGTCGGCTACCTTCCTCCTACAATGAGCAGTTCTTC.

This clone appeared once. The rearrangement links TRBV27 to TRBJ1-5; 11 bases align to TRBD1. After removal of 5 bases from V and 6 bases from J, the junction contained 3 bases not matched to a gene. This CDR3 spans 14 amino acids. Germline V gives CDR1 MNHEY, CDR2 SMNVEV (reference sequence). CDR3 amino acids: CASSAGQGAQPQHF. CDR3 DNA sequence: TGTGCCAGCAGTGCCGGACAGGGGGCTCAGCCCCAGCATTTT.

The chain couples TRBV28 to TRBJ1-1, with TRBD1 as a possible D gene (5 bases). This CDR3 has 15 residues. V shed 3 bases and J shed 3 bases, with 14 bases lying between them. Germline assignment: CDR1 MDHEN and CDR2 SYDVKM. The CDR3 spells CASSFIRGLHTEAFF. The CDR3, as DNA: TGTGCCAGCAGTTTTATAAGGGGTTTGCACACTGAAGCTTTCTTT.

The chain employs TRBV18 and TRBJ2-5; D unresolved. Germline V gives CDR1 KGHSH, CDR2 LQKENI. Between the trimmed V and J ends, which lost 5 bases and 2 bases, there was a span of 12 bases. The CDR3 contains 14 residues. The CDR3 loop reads CASSETDTQETQYF. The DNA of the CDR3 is TGTGCCAGCTCAGAAACAGATACTCAAGAGACCCAGTACTTC. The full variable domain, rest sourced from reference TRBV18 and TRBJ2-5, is NAGVMQNPRHLVRRRGQEARLRCSPMKGHSHVYWYRQLPEEGLKFMVYLQKENIIDESGMPKERFSAEFPKEGPSILRIQQVVRGDSAAYFCASSETDTQETQYFGPGTRLLVL.

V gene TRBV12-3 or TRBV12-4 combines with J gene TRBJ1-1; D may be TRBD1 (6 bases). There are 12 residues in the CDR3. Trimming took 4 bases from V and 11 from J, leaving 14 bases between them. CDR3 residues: CASSSTGNRAFF. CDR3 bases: TGTGCCAGCAGTTCCACAGGGAATAGGGCTTTCTTT.

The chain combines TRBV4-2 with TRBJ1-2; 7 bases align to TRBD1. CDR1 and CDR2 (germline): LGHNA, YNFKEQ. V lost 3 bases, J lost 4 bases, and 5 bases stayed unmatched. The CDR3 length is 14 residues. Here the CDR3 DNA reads TGTGCCAGCAGCCAGACCCGGGACAGCTATGGCTACACCTTC. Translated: CASSQTRDSYGYTF.

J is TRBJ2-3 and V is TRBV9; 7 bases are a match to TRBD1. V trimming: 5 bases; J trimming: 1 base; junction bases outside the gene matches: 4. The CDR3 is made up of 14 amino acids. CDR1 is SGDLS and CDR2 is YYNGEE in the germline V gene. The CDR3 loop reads CASSIQGRTDTQYF. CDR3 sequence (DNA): TGTGCCAGCAGTATACAGGGGCGCACAGATACGCAGTATTTT.

The CDR3, as DNA: TGTGCCAGCAGTTATTGGGAAGCGGGGACTACAGATACGCAGTATTTT. Its translation: CASSYWEAGTTDTQYF. This chain connects TRBV6-2 or TRBV6-3 to TRBJ2-3, with TRBD2 identical over 7 bases. The CDR3 covers 16 residues. The junction had 9 bases not matched to a gene; V was cut back by 3 bases and J by 3 bases. CDR1 is MNHEY and CDR2 is SVGEGT in the germline V gene.

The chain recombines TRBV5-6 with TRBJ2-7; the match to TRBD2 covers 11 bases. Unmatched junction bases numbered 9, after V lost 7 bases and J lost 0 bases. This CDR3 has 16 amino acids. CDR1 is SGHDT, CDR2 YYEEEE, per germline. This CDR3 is CASAGTSGAGSYEQYF. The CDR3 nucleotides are TGTGCCAGCGCAGGGACTAGCGGAGCCGGCTCCTACGAGCAGTACTTC.

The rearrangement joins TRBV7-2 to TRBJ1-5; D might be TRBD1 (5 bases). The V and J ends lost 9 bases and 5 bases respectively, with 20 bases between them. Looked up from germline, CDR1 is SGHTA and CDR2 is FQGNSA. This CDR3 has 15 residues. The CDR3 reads CARRGYSSLYQPQHF. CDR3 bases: TGTGCCAGGAGGGGCTACAGCTCCTTATATCAGCCCCAGCATTTT.

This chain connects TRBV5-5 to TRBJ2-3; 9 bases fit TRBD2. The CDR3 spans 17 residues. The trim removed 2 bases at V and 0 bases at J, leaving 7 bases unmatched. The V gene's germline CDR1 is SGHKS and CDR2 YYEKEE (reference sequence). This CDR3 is CASSFTLAGASTDTQYF. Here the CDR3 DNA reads TGTGCCAGCAGCTTTACCTTAGCGGGGGCTAGCACAGATACGCAGTATTTT.

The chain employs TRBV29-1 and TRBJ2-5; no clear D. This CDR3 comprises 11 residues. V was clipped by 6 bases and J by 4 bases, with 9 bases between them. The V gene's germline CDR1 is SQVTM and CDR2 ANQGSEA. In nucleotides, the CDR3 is TGCAGCGTGGGGTACGGAGAGACCCAGTACTTC. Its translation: CSVGYGETQYF.

Here the CDR3 DNA reads TGTGCCAGCAGCCAACGGGGGTGGGGCACTGAAGCTTTCTTT. Translating gives CASSQRGWGTEAFF. The V and J genes are TRBV3-1 (or the pseudogene TRBV3-2) and TRBJ1-1, with D tentatively TRBD1 (5 bases). V lost 2 bases to trimming and J lost 4 bases, with 11 bases between them. The CDR3 is 14 residues long. Germline assignment: CDR1 LGHDT and CDR2 YNNKEL (reference sequence).

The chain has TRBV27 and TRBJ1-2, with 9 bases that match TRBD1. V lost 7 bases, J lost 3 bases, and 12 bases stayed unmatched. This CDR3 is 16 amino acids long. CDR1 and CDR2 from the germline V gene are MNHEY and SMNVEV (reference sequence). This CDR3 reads CASTRLGQGSDYGYTF. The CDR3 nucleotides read TGTGCCAGCACCAGACTGGGACAGGGTTCTGACTATGGCTACACCTTC.

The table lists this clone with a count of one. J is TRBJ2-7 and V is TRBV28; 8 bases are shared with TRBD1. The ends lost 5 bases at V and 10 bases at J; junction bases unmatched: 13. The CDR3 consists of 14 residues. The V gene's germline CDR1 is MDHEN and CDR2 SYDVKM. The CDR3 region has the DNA TGTGCCAGCAGTCGGACAGGGAAGAGTTCTACTCAGTACTTC. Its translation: CASSRTGKSSTQYF.

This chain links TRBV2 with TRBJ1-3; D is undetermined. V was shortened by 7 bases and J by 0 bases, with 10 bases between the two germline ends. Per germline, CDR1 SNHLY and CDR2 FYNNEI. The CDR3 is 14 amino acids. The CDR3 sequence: CASTEGRSGNTIYF. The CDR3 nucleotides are TGTGCCAGCACAGAAGGCCGCTCTGGAAACACCATATATTTT.

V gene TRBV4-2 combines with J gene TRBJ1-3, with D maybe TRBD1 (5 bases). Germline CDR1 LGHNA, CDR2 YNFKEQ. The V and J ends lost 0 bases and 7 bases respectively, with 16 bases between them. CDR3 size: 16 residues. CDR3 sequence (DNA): TGTGCCAGCAGCCAAGATCGTGGGCAGGGAGGGAACACCATATATTTT. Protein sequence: CASSQDRGQGGNTIYF.

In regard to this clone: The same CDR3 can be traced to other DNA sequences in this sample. The CDR3 DNA follows: TGCAGCGTTGAAGGGGGCTATGGCTACACCTTC. Residues: CSVEGGYGYTF. The chain carries TRBV29-1 and TRBJ1-2; no definite D call. The CDR3 is 11 residues long. Germline V lookup: CDR1 SQVTM, CDR2 ANQGSEA. V lost 1 base to trimming and J lost 4 bases, with 4 bases between them.

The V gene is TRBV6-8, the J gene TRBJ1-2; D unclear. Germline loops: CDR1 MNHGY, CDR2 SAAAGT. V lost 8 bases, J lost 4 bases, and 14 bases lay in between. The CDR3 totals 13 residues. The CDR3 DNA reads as TGTGCCAGCGATCACAGAGGCGCCTATGGCTACACCTTC. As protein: CASDHRGAYGYTF.

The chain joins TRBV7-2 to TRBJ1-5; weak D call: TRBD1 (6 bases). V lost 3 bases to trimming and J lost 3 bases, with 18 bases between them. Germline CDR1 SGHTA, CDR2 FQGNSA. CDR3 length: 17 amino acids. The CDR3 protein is CASSFGGVGGHNQPQHF. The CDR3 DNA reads TGTGCCAGCAGCTTCGGGGGGGTCGGGGGCCACAATCAGCCCCAGCATTTT.